The sequence of this TCR beta chain was determined in a study of blood T cell repertoires in COVID-19. On the study more broadly: COVID-19 samples from acute and convalescent phases originated in the United States, Italy and Spain. PBMCs, B-cell-depleted T cells, or T cells were the source of the cDNA or gDNA that made up the material.

The CDR3 sequence is 13 residues long. Germline assignment: CDR1 SGHRS and CDR2 YFSETQ. The V segment lost 4 bases and the J segment 8 bases; nucleotides outside the gene matches: 6. Original data processing: By means of reference gene primer amplification, nucleated cell counts were estimated. Clones were read by immunoSEQ multiplex PCR, and TCRdb kept only the in-frame ones, dropping some. The DNA gave D and trimming, while V, J and clone size come from that table. The top ten hold approximately 3.2% of the sample, which has about 490,000 clones, approximately 83% seen once. The TCR was taken from a human donor in a cohort sampled during active COVID-19. V usage is TRBV5-1 and J usage is TRBJ1-2; 9 positions agree with TRBD1. The sequencing sample was made of peripheral blood. This chain's CDR3 is CASSLDRGGGYTF. For the CDR3, the DNA is TGCGCCAGCAGCCTCGACAGGGGGGGAGGCTACACCTTC.